This TCR beta chain was observed in a study of shared T cell receptors in the human thymus. Trimming took off 6 bases at V and 0 bases at J, with 8 bases between the two ends. There are 13 residues in the CDR3. CDR1 is ENHRY, CDR2 SYGVKD, per germline. Profiled with immunoSEQ multiplex PCR; TCRdb holds only in-frame clones, not every one. The table shows some 400,000 clones, with about 95% occurring only once. This sequence was found in a human donor. The sequenced material came from thymocytes. The chain employs TRBV10-3 and TRBJ1-2; D gene unclear. CDR3 nucleotides: TGTGCCATCAGGGACGGAGCTAACTATGGCTACACCTTC. It specifies CAIRDGANYGYTF.